The 6 T cell receptor beta chains in this list originate from one sample, sequenced in a study of PD-1 blockade in classical Hodgkin lymphoma. Method: immunoSEQ multiplex PCR; TCRdb's copy keeps in-frame clones and lacks some. This table has approximately 60,000 clones, roughly 88% appearing once. All trial patients relapsed after autologous stem cell transplantation. The sample was peripheral blood mononuclear cells (PBMCs), taken at baseline. The receptors derive from a human donor with classical Hodgkin lymphoma.

On this clone itself: It is unclear where the CDR3 begins or ends on the DNA, so no DNA is shown, and the CDR3 is as TCRdb lists it. The rearrangement uses TRBV5-6 and TRBJ2-7; the table calls TRBD1, which could not be checked here. Inclusive of both ends, the CDR3 amounts to 16 amino acids. Germline V lookup: CDR1 SGHDT, CDR2 YYEEEE. The chain's CDR3 is CASSFGPGQGVYEQYF.

This sequence joins TRBV6-1 and TRBJ2-7, with D perhaps being TRBD1 or TRBD2 (5 bases each). Per germline, CDR1 MNHNS and CDR2 SASEGT. There are 14 residues in the CDR3. Trimming took 3 bases from V and 9 from J, leaving 18 bases between them. DNA for the CDR3: TGTGCCAGCAGTGAGGGGACGGATTTGAGGGTGCAGTACTTC. Amino acid sequence: CASSEGTDLRVQYF.

This chain joins TRBV30 and TRBJ1-2; D gene unclear. The V end lost 2 bases, the J end lost 1 base, and 14 bases lay between the germline ends. Germline CDR1 is GTSNPN and CDR2 is SVGIG (reference sequence). CDR3 length equals 15 residues. This CDR3 is CAWSHERALNYGYTF. Here the CDR3 DNA reads TGTGCCTGGAGTCATGAGAGGGCCCTTAACTATGGCTACACCTTC.

A remark on this clone: This same CDR3 is encoded by further DNA sequences in the sample. The rearrangement uses TRBV10-1 and TRBJ1-2; 10 nucleotides align to TRBD1. This CDR3 is built from 12 residues. Per the germline V gene, CDR1 is WNHNN and CDR2 is SYGVQD (reference sequence). V lost 8 bases and J lost 6; bases outside the gene matches: 3. The CDR3: CASRQGAHGYTF. The CDR3 bases are TGCGCCAGCCGACAGGGGGCGCATGGCTACACCTTC.

The genes are TRBV9 and TRBJ2-5; 11 bases fit TRBD2. V shed 6 bases and J 1 base; nucleotides not matched to a gene: 5. CDR1 is SGDLS and CDR2 is YYNGEE in the germline V gene. The CDR3 extends over 15 amino acids. The CDR3 protein is CASNLAGGAQETQYF. Written as DNA, the CDR3 is TGTGCCAGCAACCTAGCGGGGGGCGCCCAAGAGACCCAGTACTTC.

The V gene is TRBV29-1, the J gene TRBJ1-2; D is unresolved. V was shortened by 4 bases and J by 2 bases, with 11 bases between the two germline ends. CDR3 size: 13 residues. CDR1 SQVTM and CDR2 ANQGSEA come from the germline V gene. The CDR3 region has the DNA TGCAGCGTTGCCCGGCAGATCAACTATGGCTACACCTTC. Amino acid sequence: CSVARQINYGYTF.